This entry lists 29 T cell receptor beta chains sequenced from one sample in a study of spatial heterogeneity in lung cancer. The antigens these receptors bind are not known. The sample's time point: sample taken at primary tumor resection. General study points: Counts of expanded intratumoral alpha and beta TCRs tracked tumor mutation counts.

TCRdb recomputed calls from the 5' RACE reads with MiXCR, one row per CDR3 protein. This sample has about 5,700 distinct CDR3 sequences, with under 30% found just once. The specimen comprised lung tumor tissue, sampled at surgery. The receptor source for this set is a male donor with early-stage non-small cell lung cancer.

This clonotype appeared a few times. V gene TRBV24-1 combines with J gene TRBJ2-7; D ambiguous. The germline gives CDR1 KGHDR, CDR2 SFDVKD. The CDR3 runs to 11 residues. V was cut by 9 bases and J by 3 bases, with 8 bases left in between. Written as DNA, the CDR3 is TGTGCCACCCAAGGGAACTACGAGCAGTACTTC. Translation: CATQGNYEQYF.

Within the sample, this clonotype is medium-sized. In nucleotides, the CDR3 is TGCAGCGTTGGACTAGCGGGACAAGAGACCCAGTACTTC. Amino acid sequence: CSVGLAGQETQYF. V gene TRBV29-1 combines with J gene TRBJ2-5; TRBD2 matches at 11 bases. V was clipped by 4 bases and J by 2 bases; unmatched bases: 0. CDR1 and CDR2 (germline): SQVTM, ANQGSEA. CDR3 length: 13 amino acids.

This clonotype is labeled medium-sized (0.01 to 0.1%). The chain carries TRBV5-4 and TRBJ2-2; 7 bases fit TRBD2. The CDR3 runs 17 residues. Germline-derived CDR1 and CDR2 are SGHNT and YYREEE (reference sequence). V gave up 4 bases and J gave up 5 bases; unmatched junction bases: 14. In DNA form, the CDR3 reads TGTGCCAGCAGCGCCCTTAGCCGGACGGGAGGTACCGGGGAGCTGTTTTTT. Translation: CASSALSRTGGTGELFF.

This clonotype is labeled as medium-sized. The chain uses TRBV11-2 and TRBJ2-2; D uncertain. The V and J ends lost 0 bases and 7 bases respectively, with 9 bases between them. The germline V gene encodes CDR1 SGHAT and CDR2 FQNNGV. This CDR3 contains 14 residues. The CDR3 is CASSLDGGNGELFF. The CDR3 bases are TGTGCCAGCAGCTTAGATGGTGGGAACGGGGAGCTGTTTTTT.

The J gene is TRBJ2-4, the V gene TRBV11-2; D call uncertain. The CDR3 totals 15 residues. From germline, CDR1 is SGHAT and CDR2 FQNNGV. V was trimmed by 5 bases and J by 0 bases, leaving 11 bases between them. CDR3 coding DNA: TGTGCCAGCAGCCCCTCGACGGGAGCCAAAAACATTCAGTACTTC. Translated: CASSPSTGAKNIQYF.

The rearrangement joins TRBV11-2 to TRBJ2-1; TRBD2 is a possible D gene (6 bases). The germline CDR1 and CDR2 sequences are SGHAT and FQNNGV. The V and J ends lost 5 bases and 5 bases respectively, with 13 bases between them. CDR3 length: 14 amino acids. CDR3: CASSPGGNNNEQFF. CDR3 sequence (DNA): TGTGCCAGCAGCCCCGGCGGGAACAACAATGAGCAGTTCTTC.

V and J are TRBV7-3 and TRBJ2-7, with a weak D call TRBD2 (6 bases). V lost 4 bases to trimming and J lost 8 bases, with 15 bases between them. CDR3 size: 13 residues. CDR1 is SGHTA, CDR2 FQGTGA, per germline. CDR3 nucleotides: TGTGCCAGCAGCTCAGGGACTCTGGGAAAGCAGTACTTC. This codes for CASSSGTLGKQYF.

The J gene is TRBJ2-3, the V gene TRBV10-3; a weak D match, TRBD2 (6 bases). The CDR3 covers 15 residues. Trimming cost V 10 bases and J 1 base, with 18 bases left between them. Germline CDR1 and CDR2: ENHRY and SYGVKD. CDR3 sequence: CATRGPGTRTDTQYF. The CDR3 coding sequence is TGTGCCACGCGGGGCCCGGGGACCCGCACAGATACGCAGTATTTT.

This clonotype is medium-sized (0.01 to 0.1%) in the sample. The chain couples TRBV20-1 to TRBJ2-1; D is tentatively TRBD1 or TRBD2 (5 bases each). V lost 8 bases and J 8 bases, leaving 19 bases between the germline ends. Germline values: CDR1 DFQATT, CDR2 SNEGSKA (reference sequence). The CDR3 has 13 residues. The CDR3 protein is CSPTPGADDEQFF. In nucleotides, the CDR3 is TGCAGTCCCACCCCCGGGGCCGACGATGAGCAGTTCTTC.

By share, this clonotype ranks as medium-sized. The gene calls are TRBV20-1 and TRBJ2-1, with D tentatively TRBD1 or TRBD2 (6 bases each). The CDR3 loop spans 16 amino acids. The germline V and J ends were trimmed by 4 bases and 12 bases, with 28 bases remaining between them. Germline loops: CDR1 DFQATT, CDR2 SNEGSKA (reference sequence). The CDR3 sequence: CSAKRGEVGSYTWQFF. DNA for the CDR3: TGCAGTGCTAAGAGGGGGGAGGTGGGATCCTACACTTGGCAGTTCTTC.

In its sample, this clonotype ranks as medium-sized (0.01 to 0.1%). V is TRBV7-2 and J is TRBJ2-7, with D possibly TRBD2 on 6 matching bases. Looked up from germline, CDR1 is SGHTA and CDR2 is FQGNSA. This CDR3 has 14 amino acids. Trimming stripped 5 bases from V and 1 base from J, with 12 bases between. CDR3 in DNA: TGTGCCAGCAGCGCCTACGGGGGTTCCTACGAGCAGTACTTC. It codes for CASSAYGGSYEQYF.

This clonotype is deemed medium-sized. J is TRBJ2-7 and V is TRBV11-2; D may correspond to TRBD1 or TRBD2 (6 bases each). The CDR3 has 19 residues. Trimming left V 2 bases short and J 4 bases short, with 27 bases between. Germline-derived CDR1 and CDR2 are SGHAT and FQNNGV. CDR3 protein: CASSLFPPETGGGIYEQYF. Here the CDR3 DNA reads TGTGCCAGCAGCTTATTCCCCCCCGAAACCGGAGGGGGTATTTACGAGCAGTACTTC.

J is TRBJ1-1 and V is TRBV29-1, with D possibly TRBD1 on 6 matching bases. V lost 4 bases and J 8 bases, leaving 20 bases between the germline ends. This CDR3 region has 14 residues. Germline CDR1 reads SQVTM; CDR2 reads ANQGSEA. The CDR3 region has the DNA TGCAGCGTTGCCGACAGGTACCCGCTTATGGAAGCTTTCTTT. It codes for CSVADRYPLMEAFF.

This clonotype ranks as medium-sized (0.01 to 0.1%). The chain links TRBV12-3 or TRBV12-4 to TRBJ2-3; 8 nucleotides align to TRBD2. CDR3 size: 14 residues. The V and J ends lost 7 bases and 2 bases, in that order; junction bases with no gene match: 5. CDR3 sequence (DNA): TGTGCCAGCACCTCAGCGGGAGTCACAGATACGCAGTATTTT. Residues: CASTSAGVTDTQYF.

By its share, this clonotype is large. The V and J genes are TRBV20-1 and TRBJ2-5; 12 bases are a match to TRBD2. The junction had 6 bases not matched to a gene; V was cut back by 3 bases and J by 1 base. Germline V gives CDR1 DFQATT, CDR2 SNEGSKA (reference sequence). The CDR3 extends over 16 amino acids. The chain's CDR3 is CSASPASGRGQETQYF. Here the CDR3 DNA reads TGCAGTGCTAGCCCCGCTAGCGGGAGGGGCCAAGAGACCCAGTACTTC.

The chain recombines TRBV27 with TRBJ2-1, with D possibly TRBD1 on 5 matching bases. The length of the CDR3 is 14 residues. Trimming removed 3 bases from V and 1 base from J, with 7 bases in between. Germline assignment: CDR1 MNHEY and CDR2 SMNVEV (reference sequence). The CDR3 protein is CASSLAGSYNEQFF. CDR3 bases: TGTGCCAGCAGTTTGGCAGGGTCCTACAATGAGCAGTTCTTC.

The J gene is TRBJ2-1, the V gene TRBV6-1; D possibly corresponds to TRBD2 (6 bases). Trimming took 6 bases from V and 8 from J, leaving 20 bases between them. The CDR3 covers 15 residues. The germline V gene has CDR1 MNHNS and CDR2 SASEGT. The CDR3 region has the DNA TGTGCCAGCAGCGGGACTCCGCCGAGTAGGGATGAGCAGTTCTTC. This codes for CASSGTPPSRDEQFF.

In its sample, this clonotype ranks as medium-sized. The CDR3 spells CASSLGYSYNEQFF. The CDR3 coding sequence is TGCGCCAGCAGTCTAGGCTACTCCTACAATGAGCAGTTCTTC. The J gene is TRBJ2-1, the V gene TRBV23-1; D call uncertain. TRBV23-1 is given ORF status, its function remaining uncertain. CDR3 size: 14 residues. The V gene lost 4 bases and the J gene lost 0 bases, with 7 bases spanning the gap.

This chain links TRBV20-1 with TRBJ2-1; 11 nucleotides align to TRBD2. CDR1 and CDR2 (germline): DFQATT, SNEGSKA (reference sequence). V lost 0 bases and J lost 3; bases outside the gene matches: 1. This CDR3 spans 15 amino acids. The CDR3 DNA is TGCAGTGCTAGAGAACTAGCGGGGGTCTACAATGAGCAGTTCTTC. It codes for CSARELAGVYNEQFF.

This clonotype is medium-sized. V usage is TRBV11-2 and J usage is TRBJ2-1; 13 nucleotides line up with TRBD2. Germline trimming cut 5 bases from V and 8 bases from J; bases unmatched to any gene: 6. The CDR3 runs to 15 residues. From germline, CDR1 is SGHAT and CDR2 FQNNGV. For the CDR3, the DNA is TGTGCCAGCAGCCTCACTAGCGGGAGGGGGGATGAGCAGTTCTTC. Translated: CASSLTSGRGDEQFF.

In this sample, this clonotype turned up many times. V usage is TRBV20-1 and J usage is TRBJ1-2, with unresolved D. Germline V gene sequence: CDR1 DFQATT, CDR2 SNEGSKA (reference sequence). The length of the CDR3 is 13 residues. As DNA, the CDR3 is TGCAACGCCGGGCACCTGGCGGACTATGGCTACACCTTC. It specifies CNAGHLADYGYTF.

This chain joins TRBV3-1 and TRBJ1-1, with 8 bases fitting TRBD1. The CDR3 contains 15 residues. In germline, CDR1 is LGHDT, CDR2 YNNKEL (reference sequence). V trimming: 3 bases; J trimming: 1 base; junction bases outside the gene matches: 4. CDR3 region: CASSHRQGKNTEAFF. Written as DNA, the CDR3 is TGTGCCAGCAGCCACCGACAGGGGAAGAACACTGAAGCTTTCTTT.

The table lists this clonotype with a few counts. J is TRBJ2-2 and V is TRBV9; possibly TRBD1 for D (5 bases). V lost 2 bases and J lost 4, with 9 bases in between. The CDR3 covers 14 residues. The V gene's germline CDR1 is SGDLS and CDR2 YYNGEE. The CDR3 loop is CASSVGLSTGELFF. The CDR3 region has the DNA TGTGCCAGCAGCGTGGGGCTGAGCACCGGGGAGCTGTTTTTT.

The chain is built from TRBV29-1 and TRBJ2-3, with a possible D match to TRBD2 (5 bases). The CDR3 loop spans 12 amino acids. V was trimmed by 3 bases and J by 6 bases, leaving 10 bases between them. CDR1 and CDR2 (germline): SQVTM, ANQGSEA. In nucleotides, the CDR3 is TGCAGCGTTGACGAGGGTTACGATACGCAGTATTTT. This translates into CSVDEGYDTQYF.

This clonotype showed up many times. V and J are TRBV20-1 and TRBJ2-3; 10 positions match TRBD2. CDR1 DFQATT and CDR2 SNEGSKA come from the germline V gene (reference sequence). The CDR3 is 17 residues long. The J segment lost 5 bases and the V segment lost 2 bases, leaving 13 bases of the junction unmatched. The CDR3 reads CSARSSRLAGLLDTQYF. CDR3 bases: TGCAGTGCTAGATCCTCTCGACTAGCGGGCCTTTTAGATACGCAGTATTTT.

By sample fraction, this clonotype is medium-sized (0.01 to 0.1%). The chain is built from TRBV6-2 or TRBV6-3 and TRBJ1-1; D is uncertain. V dropped 6 bases and J dropped 5 bases, with 19 bases sitting between them. The CDR3 length is 15 residues. Per germline, CDR1 MNHEY and CDR2 SVGEGT. CDR3 protein: CASSPQPPGVTEAFF. CDR3 DNA: TGTGCCAGCAGCCCACAACCCCCTGGGGTAACTGAAGCTTTCTTT.

V usage is TRBV6-5 and J usage is TRBJ2-5, with TRBD2 matching 10 bases. CDR1 is MNHEY, CDR2 SVGAGI, per germline. This CDR3 region has 14 residues. The trim removed 5 bases at V and 7 bases at J, leaving 7 bases unmatched. As DNA, the CDR3 is TGTGCCAGCAGTGCTAGCGGGAGTCTCGGGACCCAGTACTTC. The encoded protein is CASSASGSLGTQYF.

The table lists this clonotype with many counts. The CDR3 here is CASSLAGAWEQYF. Here the CDR3 DNA reads TGTGCCAGCAGCCTGGCAGGGGCCTGGGAGCAGTACTTC. The rearrangement uses TRBV3-1 and TRBJ2-7, with a weak D call TRBD1 (6 bases). Germline assignment: CDR1 LGHDT and CDR2 YNNKEL (reference sequence). With 4 bases removed from V and 7 bases from J, the gap between germline ends came to 14 bases. The CDR3 extends over 13 amino acids.

This clonotype is judged medium-sized. This rearrangement joins TRBV27 to TRBJ2-1; TRBD1 matches at 8 bases. With V trimmed by 5 bases and J by 0 bases, 9 bases remained unmatched. The CDR3 is 17 amino acids. The germline gives CDR1 MNHEY, CDR2 SMNVEV (reference sequence). The CDR3 coding sequence is TGTGCCAGCAGTCACATAACAGGGGGAAGCTCCTACAATGAGCAGTTCTTC. Amino acids: CASSHITGGSSYNEQFF.